This record looks at one TCR beta chain sequence and its context. This specimen comes from a study of OX40 agonist ivuxolimab in advanced cancers. On the study more broadly: Every 2 weeks, patients got intravenous ivuxolimab at one of six dose levels (0.01-10 mg/kg).

Only in-frame clones appear in the TCRdb table, and some are missing; sequencing was by immunoSEQ multiplex PCR. The top ten clones hold over 50% of a sample with roughly 46,000 clones, roughly 88% of them seen once. V was clipped by 8 bases and J by 2 bases; unmatched bases: 6. Germline lookup yields CDR1 SGHNT and CDR2 YENEEA. The CDR3 length is 14 residues. The specimen comprised CD4+ or CD8+ T cells sorted from blood, sampled in a trial of the OX40 agonist ivuxolimab. This TCR came from an adult with an advanced solid tumor such as melanoma, head and neck, liver or kidney cancer. V and J are TRBV11-3 and TRBJ2-5, with TRBD1 identical over 9 bases. The CDR3 protein is CASRHRGHQETQYF. In DNA, the CDR3 is TGTGCCAGCCGCCACAGGGGGCATCAAGAGACCCAGTACTTC.